Given below is one TCR beta chain in context. What it recognizes is unknown. The CDR3 sequence is 15 residues long. Germline V gives CDR1 MNHNS, CDR2 SASEGT. V lost 6 bases to trimming and J lost 6 bases, with 18 bases between them. Enrolled ophthalmopathy patients presented with a Clinical Activity Score of at least 3, a NOSPECS grade of at least 4, and disease duration under 3 months. Diagnostic assessment was based on clinical symptoms, serum thyroxine and TRAb, thyroid ultrasound and orbital computed tomography. Authors of the study amplified TCR beta CDR3 regions from RNA transcripts. The study used the HTBI primer set for a first-round RT-PCR of the TCR CDR3. Each CDR3 protein is one row after TCRdb ran MiXCR on the multiplex PCR reads. The sample contains 490,000 or so distinct CDR3 sequences, roughly 15% of which appear only once. The data were obtained in a study of T cells in Graves' hyperthyroidism and ophthalmopathy. Overall study context: Peripheral blood was obtained at initial diagnosis, preceding any treatment.

Study-wide results and limits: Researchers found most expanded thyroid clonotypes above 0.001 in blood as well.

This TCR was sampled from a woman aged 30 to 39 with Graves' ophthalmopathy. Sequencing used blood. The chain recombines TRBV6-1 with TRBJ1-5; possibly TRBD1 for D (5 bases). CDR3 in DNA: TGTGCCAGCAGCCACAGGAGAGGTGATGGTCAGCCCCAGCATTTT. Translated, it gives CASSHRRGDGQPQHF.